This TCR beta chain derives from a study of blood T cell repertoires in COVID-19. Study as a whole: The samples span acute and convalescent COVID-19 from the United States, Italy and Spain. T cells, B-cell-depleted T cells, or PBMCs provided the cDNA or gDNA that served as material.

Authors' analysis steps: Reference gene primer amplification gave estimated nucleated cell counts. Measured with immunoSEQ multiplex PCR; TCRdb has only the in-frame clones, and not every one. For V, J and clone size, that table is used; D and trimming come from the DNA. The sample has 200,000 to 300,000 clones, 85% seen once. V was clipped by 6 bases and J by 5 bases, with 5 bases between them. From germline, CDR1 is SNHLY and CDR2 FYNNEI. The CDR3 has 11 residues. This TCR derives from a woman aged 55 to 70 with active or convalescent COVID-19. The source material was peripheral blood. The rearrangement links TRBV2 to TRBJ2-1; D gene ambiguous. DNA of the CDR3: TGTGCCAGCAGCTACCACAATGAGCAGTTCTTC. This encodes CASSYHNEQFF. The full variable domain, with the rest looked up from reference TRBV2 and TRBJ2-1, is EPEVTQTPSHQVTQMGQEVILRCVPISNHLYFYWYRQILGQKVEFLVSFYNNEISEKSEIFDDQFSVERPDGSNFTLKIRSTKLEDSAMYFCASSYHNEQFFGPGTRLTVL.